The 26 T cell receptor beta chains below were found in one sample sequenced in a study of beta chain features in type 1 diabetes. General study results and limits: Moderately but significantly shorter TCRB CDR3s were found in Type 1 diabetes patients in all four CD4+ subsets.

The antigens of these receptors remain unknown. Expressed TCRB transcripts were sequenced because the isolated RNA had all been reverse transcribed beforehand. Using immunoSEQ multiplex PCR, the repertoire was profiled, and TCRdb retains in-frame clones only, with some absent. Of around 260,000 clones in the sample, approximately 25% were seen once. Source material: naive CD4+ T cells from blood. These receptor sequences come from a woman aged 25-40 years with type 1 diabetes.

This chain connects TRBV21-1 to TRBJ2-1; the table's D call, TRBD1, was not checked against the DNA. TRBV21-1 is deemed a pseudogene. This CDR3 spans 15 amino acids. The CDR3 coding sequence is TGTGCCAGCAGCAAAGTTCCCAGGGTCCACAATGAGCAGTTCTTC. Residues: CASSKVPRVHNEQFF.

The CDR3 sequence is CAWSIESTLGDEQFF. The CDR3 DNA is TGTGCCTGGAGCATCGAGTCCACATTAGGGGATGAGCAGTTCTTC. J is TRBJ2-1 and V is TRBV30, with D tentatively TRBD1 (5 bases). CDR1 is GTSNPN and CDR2 is SVGIG in the germline V gene (reference sequence). V lost 3 bases and J lost 8, with 20 bases in between. This CDR3 comprises 15 residues.

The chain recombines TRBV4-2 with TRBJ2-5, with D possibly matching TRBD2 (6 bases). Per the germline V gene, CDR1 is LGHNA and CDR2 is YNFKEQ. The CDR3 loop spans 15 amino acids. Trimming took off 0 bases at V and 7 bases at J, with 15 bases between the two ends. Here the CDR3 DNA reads TGTGCCAGCAGCCAAGACCGGGACTTGTTTTGGACCCAGTACTTC. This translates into CASSQDRDLFWTQYF.

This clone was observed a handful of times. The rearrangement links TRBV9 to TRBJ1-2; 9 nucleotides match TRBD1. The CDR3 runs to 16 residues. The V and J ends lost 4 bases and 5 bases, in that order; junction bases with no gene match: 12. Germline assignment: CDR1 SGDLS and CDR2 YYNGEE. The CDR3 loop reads CASSKTPGQGLYGYTF. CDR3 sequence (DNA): TGTGCCAGCAGCAAAACACCGGGACAGGGACTTTATGGCTACACCTTC.

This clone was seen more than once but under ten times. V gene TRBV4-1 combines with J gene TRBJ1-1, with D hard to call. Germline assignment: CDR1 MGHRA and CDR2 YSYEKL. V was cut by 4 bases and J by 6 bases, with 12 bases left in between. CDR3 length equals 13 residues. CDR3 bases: TGCGCCAGCAGCCGCAGTTCATACGCTGAAGCTTTCTTT. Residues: CASSRSSYAEAFF.

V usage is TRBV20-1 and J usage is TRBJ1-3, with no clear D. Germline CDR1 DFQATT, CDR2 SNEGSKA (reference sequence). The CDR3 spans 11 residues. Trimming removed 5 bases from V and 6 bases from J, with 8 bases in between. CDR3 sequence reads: CSARRLNTIYF. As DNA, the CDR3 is TGCAGTGCTCGTAGACTAAACACCATATATTTT.

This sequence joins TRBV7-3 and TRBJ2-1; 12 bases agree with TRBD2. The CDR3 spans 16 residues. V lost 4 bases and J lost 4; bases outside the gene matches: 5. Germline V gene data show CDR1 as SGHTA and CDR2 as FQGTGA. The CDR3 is CASSSQGLAGYNEQFF. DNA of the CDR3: TGTGCCAGCAGCTCCCAAGGACTAGCGGGGTACAATGAGCAGTTCTTC.

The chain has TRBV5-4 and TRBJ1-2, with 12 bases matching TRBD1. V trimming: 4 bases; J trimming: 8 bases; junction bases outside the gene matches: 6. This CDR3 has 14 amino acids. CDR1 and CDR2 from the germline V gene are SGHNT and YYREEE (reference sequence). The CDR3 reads CASSPGDRGQGYTF. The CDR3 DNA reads TGTGCCAGCAGCCCGGGGGACAGGGGGCAAGGCTACACCTTC.

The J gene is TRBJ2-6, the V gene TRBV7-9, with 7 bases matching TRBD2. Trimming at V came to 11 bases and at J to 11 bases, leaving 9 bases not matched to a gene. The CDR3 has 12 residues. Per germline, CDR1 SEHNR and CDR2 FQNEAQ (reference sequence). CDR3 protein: CAAGVIMDVLTF. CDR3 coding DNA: TGTGCCGCGGGAGTTATAATGGACGTCCTGACTTTC.

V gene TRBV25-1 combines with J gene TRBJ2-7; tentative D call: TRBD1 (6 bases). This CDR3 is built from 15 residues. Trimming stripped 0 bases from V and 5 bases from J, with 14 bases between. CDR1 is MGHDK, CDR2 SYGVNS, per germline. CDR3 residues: CASSEYLLGADEQYF. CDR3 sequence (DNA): TGTGCCAGCAGTGAATATCTTTTGGGGGCAGACGAGCAGTACTTC.

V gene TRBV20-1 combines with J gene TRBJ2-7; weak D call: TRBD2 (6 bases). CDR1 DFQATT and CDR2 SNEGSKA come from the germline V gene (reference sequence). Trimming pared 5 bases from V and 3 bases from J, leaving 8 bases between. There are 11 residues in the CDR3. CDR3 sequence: CSAERVYEQYF. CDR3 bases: TGCAGTGCTGAGCGGGTCTACGAGCAGTACTTC.

This chain's CDR3 is CAWSVRGDRGQAIQYF. In DNA form, the CDR3 reads TGTGCCTGGAGTGTACGAGGGGACAGGGGGCAGGCCATTCAGTACTTC. The genes are TRBV30 and TRBJ2-4; 12 bases are a match to TRBD1. Germline V lookup: CDR1 GTSNPN, CDR2 SVGIG (reference sequence). Trimming cost V 0 bases and J 9 bases; bases outside gene matches: 9. This CDR3 is built from 16 residues. The whole variable domain, remainder taken from reference TRBV30 and TRBJ2-4, is SQTIHQWPATLVQPVGSPLSLECTVEGTSNPNLYWYRQAAGRGLQLLFYSVGIGQISSEVPQNLSASRPQDRQFILSSKKLLLSDSGFYLCAWSVRGDRGQAIQYFGAGTRLSVL.

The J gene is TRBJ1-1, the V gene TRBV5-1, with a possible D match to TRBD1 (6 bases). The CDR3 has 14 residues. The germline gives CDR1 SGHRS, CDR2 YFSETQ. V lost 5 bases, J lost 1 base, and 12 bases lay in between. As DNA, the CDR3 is TGCGCCAGCAGTTTCAGGGGCGCGAACACTGAAGCTTTCTTT. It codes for CASSFRGANTEAFF.

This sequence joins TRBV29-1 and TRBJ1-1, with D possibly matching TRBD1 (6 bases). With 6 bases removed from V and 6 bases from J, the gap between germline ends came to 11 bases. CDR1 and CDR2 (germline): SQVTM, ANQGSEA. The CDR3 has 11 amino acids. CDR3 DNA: TGCAGCGTCATGAGGACAGCTGAAGCTTTCTTT. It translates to CSVMRTAEAFF.

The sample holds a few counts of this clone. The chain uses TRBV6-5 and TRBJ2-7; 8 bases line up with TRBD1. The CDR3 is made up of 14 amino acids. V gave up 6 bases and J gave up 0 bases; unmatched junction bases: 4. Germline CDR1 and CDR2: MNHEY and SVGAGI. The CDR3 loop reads CASRVDRGSYEQYF. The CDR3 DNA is TGTGCCAGCAGGGTCGACAGGGGCTCCTACGAGCAGTACTTC.

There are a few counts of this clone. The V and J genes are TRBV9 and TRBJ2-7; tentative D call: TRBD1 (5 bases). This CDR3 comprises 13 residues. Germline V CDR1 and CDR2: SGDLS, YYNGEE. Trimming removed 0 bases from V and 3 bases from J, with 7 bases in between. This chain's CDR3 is CASSVADSYEQYF. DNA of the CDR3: TGTGCCAGCAGCGTAGCCGACAGCTACGAGCAGTACTTC.

DNA for the CDR3: TGCGCCAGCAGCGGGACCGGGACTAGCCACAATGAGCAGTTCTTC. Translated: CASSGTGTSHNEQFF. The J gene is TRBJ2-1, the V gene TRBV5-1, with TRBD2 matching 9 bases. Per the germline V gene, CDR1 is SGHRS and CDR2 is YFSETQ. The V and J ends lost 4 bases and 5 bases, in that order; junction bases with no gene match: 7. CDR3 length equals 15 residues.

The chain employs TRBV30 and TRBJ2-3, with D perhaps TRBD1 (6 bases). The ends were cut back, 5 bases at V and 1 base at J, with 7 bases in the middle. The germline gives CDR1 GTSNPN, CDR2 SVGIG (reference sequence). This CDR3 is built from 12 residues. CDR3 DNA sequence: TGTGCCTGGGAGGGGGGCACAGATACGCAGTATTTT. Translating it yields CAWEGGTDTQYF. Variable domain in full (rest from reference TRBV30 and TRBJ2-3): SQTIHQWPATLVQPVGSPLSLECTVEGTSNPNLYWYRQAAGRGLQLLFYSVGIGQISSEVPQNLSASRPQDRQFILSSKKLLLSDSGFYLCAWEGGTDTQYFGPGTRLTVL.

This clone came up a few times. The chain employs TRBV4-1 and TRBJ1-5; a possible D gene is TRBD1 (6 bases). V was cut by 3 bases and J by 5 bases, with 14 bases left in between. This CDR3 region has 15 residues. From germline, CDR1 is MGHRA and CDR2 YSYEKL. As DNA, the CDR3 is TGCGCCAGCAGCCATGTCAGGGGTTTGGATCAGCCCCAGCATTTT. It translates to CASSHVRGLDQPQHF.

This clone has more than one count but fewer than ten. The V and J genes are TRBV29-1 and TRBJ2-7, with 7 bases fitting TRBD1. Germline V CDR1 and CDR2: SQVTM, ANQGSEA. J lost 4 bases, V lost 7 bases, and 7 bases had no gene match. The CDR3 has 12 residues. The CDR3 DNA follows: TGCAGCGCCCGACAGGGAGTATACGAGCAGTACTTC. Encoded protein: CSARQGVYEQYF.

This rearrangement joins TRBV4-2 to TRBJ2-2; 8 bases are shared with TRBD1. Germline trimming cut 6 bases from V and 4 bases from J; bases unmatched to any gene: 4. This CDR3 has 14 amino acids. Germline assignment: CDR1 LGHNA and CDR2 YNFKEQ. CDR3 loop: CASSLDRGTGELFF. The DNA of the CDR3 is TGTGCCAGCAGTCTTGACAGGGGCACCGGGGAGCTGTTTTTT.

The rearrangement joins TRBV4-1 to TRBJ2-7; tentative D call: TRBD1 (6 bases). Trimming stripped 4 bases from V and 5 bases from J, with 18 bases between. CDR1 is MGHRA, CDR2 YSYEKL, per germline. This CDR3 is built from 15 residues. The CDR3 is CASSLVGQGLDEQYF. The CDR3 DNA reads TGCGCCAGCAGCCTCGTCGGCCAGGGGTTAGACGAGCAGTACTTC.

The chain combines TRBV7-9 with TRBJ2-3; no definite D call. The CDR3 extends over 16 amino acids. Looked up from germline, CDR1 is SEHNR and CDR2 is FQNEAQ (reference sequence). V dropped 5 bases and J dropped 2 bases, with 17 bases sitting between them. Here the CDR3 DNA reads TGTGCCAGCAGCGAAGCTATCGCGGAACACACAGATACGCAGTATTTT. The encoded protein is CASSEAIAEHTDTQYF. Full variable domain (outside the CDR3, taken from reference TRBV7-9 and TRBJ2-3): DTGVSQNPRHKITKRGQNVTFRCDPISEHNRLYWYRQTLGQGPEFLTYFQNEAQLEKSRLLSDRFSAERPKGSFSTLEIQRTEQGDSAMYLCASSEAIAEHTDTQYFGPGTRLTVL.

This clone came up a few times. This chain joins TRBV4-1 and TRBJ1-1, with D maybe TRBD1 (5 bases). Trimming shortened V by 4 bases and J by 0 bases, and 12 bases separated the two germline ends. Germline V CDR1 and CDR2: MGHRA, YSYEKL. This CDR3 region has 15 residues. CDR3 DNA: TGCGCCAGCAGCCCTGTGGGGCAAATGAACACTGAAGCTTTCTTT. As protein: CASSPVGQMNTEAFF.

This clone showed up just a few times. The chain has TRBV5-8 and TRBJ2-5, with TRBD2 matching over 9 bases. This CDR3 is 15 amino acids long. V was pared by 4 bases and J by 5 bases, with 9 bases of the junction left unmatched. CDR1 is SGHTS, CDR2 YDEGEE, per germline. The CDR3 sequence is CASSAPGLALETQYF. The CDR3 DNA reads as TGTGCCAGCAGCGCTCCGGGACTAGCACTCGAGACCCAGTACTTC.

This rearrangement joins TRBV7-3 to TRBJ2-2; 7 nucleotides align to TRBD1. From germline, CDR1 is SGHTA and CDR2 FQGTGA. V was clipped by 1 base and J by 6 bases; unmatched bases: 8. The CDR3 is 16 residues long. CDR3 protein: CASSLIPRGSSGELFF. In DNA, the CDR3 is TGTGCCAGCAGCTTAATCCCCAGGGGGAGCTCCGGGGAGCTGTTTTTT.